This TCR beta chain comes out of a study of T cell responses to AZD1222 COVID-19 vaccine. Samples with a second dose at about 4 or about 12 weeks were pooled together. The V gene's germline CDR1 is SGHTA and CDR2 FQGNSA. The CDR3 runs to 14 residues. V was cut by 3 bases and J by 6 bases, with 9 bases left in between. Notes on the study in general: White British people made up most donors, females outnumbered males, and clonal diversity was possibly underestimated. Baseline serology detected seropositivity in only six AZD1222 recipients.

TCRdb's copy holds only in-frame clones and misses some; the assay was immunoSEQ multiplex PCR. The table records tens of thousands of clones, roughly nine tenths of them present only once. As regards this clone: Antigen specificity is unknown.

The rearrangement links TRBV7-2 to TRBJ1-6; D uncertain. The receptor was derived from an adult who received the AZD1222 COVID-19 vaccine. Sequenced here: peripheral blood, sampled 28 days after the second AZD1222 dose. CDR3 region: CASSFSTFNSPLHF. As DNA, the CDR3 is TGTGCCAGCAGCTTTTCGACATTTAATTCACCCCTCCACTTT. Combining the CDR3 with reference TRBV7-2 and TRBJ1-6 gives the whole variable domain GAGVSQSPSNKVTEKGKDVELRCDPISGHTALYWYRQSLGQGLEFLIYFQGNSAPDKSGLPSDRFSAERTGGSVSTLTIQRTQQEDSAVYLCASSFSTFNSPLHFGNGTRLTVT.